This entry features one T cell receptor beta chain sequence. The antigen is unknown. These data come from a study of cytotoxic CD8 clonotypes in ibrutinib-treated CLL. Study-wide background: The samples contained 250,000 to 300,000 productive templates on average. They also contained an average of approximately 100,000 productive rearrangements.

The CDR3 loop spans 14 amino acids. V dropped 1 base and J dropped 1 base, with 7 bases sitting between them. Germline lookup yields CDR1 SNHLY and CDR2 FYNNEI. Only in-frame clones appear in the TCRdb table, and some are missing; sequencing was by immunoSEQ multiplex PCR. The sample holds some 150,000 clones, 60% to 80% seen once. Study observations and caveats: For progressing versus sustained-remission patients, sampling times were not the same. Circulating CD8+ T-cell counts were tracked by baseline clonality, which exceeded that of age-matched healthy donors. Contraction or stability on treatment was seen for public clonotypes, which were uncommon.

V and J are TRBV2 and TRBJ1-2, with D possibly being TRBD1 (6 bases). The specimen comprised PBMCs, sampled after 12 months of ibrutinib treatment. The receptor was derived from a human donor with chronic lymphocytic leukemia. CDR3 in amino acids: CASSEVGGNYGYTF. DNA for the CDR3: TGTGCCAGCAGTGAAGTAGGGGGTAACTATGGCTACACCTTC.